This T cell receptor (beta chain) was obtained from a study of blood T cell repertoires in COVID-19. Study context: PBMCs, B-cell-depleted T cells, or T cells provided the cDNA or gDNA that made up the material.

Here immunoSEQ multiplex PCR was the method, and the copy in TCRdb shows in-frame clones only, minus some. The table shows 350,000 or so clones, with around 89% occurring only once. Trimming cost V 0 bases and J 4 bases; bases outside gene matches: 9. Germline V lookup: CDR1 MNHNY, CDR2 SVGAGI (reference sequence). The CDR3 is 16 residues long. The TCR sequence derives from a woman aged 25 to 39 with COVID-19, enrolled during active disease. The rearrangement joins TRBV6-6 to TRBJ2-7; 7 bases are shared with TRBD1. The sample was peripheral blood. The chain's CDR3 is CASSYSRLDRSYEQYF. CDR3 nucleotide sequence: TGTGCCAGCAGTTACTCGAGACTGGACAGGAGTTACGAGCAGTACTTC.